This TCR beta chain emerged from a study of cytomegalovirus exposure and HLA in healthy donors. Both 60 Vbeta primers and 13 Jbeta primers went into the PCR. Assay used: immunoSEQ multiplex PCR; TCRdb lists only in-frame clones, some missing. The sample yields under 200,000 clones, 75% to 90% seen once. The CDR3 runs 12 residues. After removal of 10 bases from V and 5 bases from J, the junction contained 3 bases not matched to a gene. Germline CDR1 is SGHAT and CDR2 is FQNNGV. This clone was observed a few times. What it recognizes is unknown. Study findings and constraints: Later analysis identified about 17,000 TCR beta sequences associated with HLA alleles, using a false discovery rate threshold of 0.05.

Sequenced sample: PBMCs. This receptor was taken from a woman aged 25 to 39 in good health and CMV-seronegative. V usage is TRBV11-2 and J usage is TRBJ2-7, with TRBD2 matching 12 bases. Here the CDR3 DNA reads TGTGCCATCCGGACTAGCGGGAACGAGCAGTACTTC. Amino acids: CAIRTSGNEQYF.